These 3 T cell receptor beta chains came from one sample sequenced in a study of blood T cell repertoires in COVID-19. Sequencing used immunoSEQ multiplex PCR; TCRdb keeps in-frame clones, though not all of them. The sample holds roughly 140,000 clones, more than 80% seen once. The sample comprised peripheral blood. These receptors all come from a human donor with acute or convalescent COVID-19. The donor label of this sample is uncertain.

This clone was recorded once. V is TRBV6-5 and J is TRBJ1-6; weak D call: TRBD1 (6 bases). CDR1 is MNHEY and CDR2 is SVGAGI in the germline V gene. This CDR3 is built from 14 residues. Between the trimmed V and J ends, which lost 5 bases and 9 bases, there was a span of 14 bases. The CDR3 nucleotides are TGTGCCAGCAGTACAGGGAAGTTAAGTTCACCCCTCCACTTT. Its protein is CASSTGKLSSPLHF.

V gene TRBV27 combines with J gene TRBJ1-2, with D uncertain. Trimming removed 4 bases at V and 7 bases at J, with 13 bases between. This CDR3 is built from 13 residues. CDR1 is MNHEY and CDR2 is SMNVEV in the germline V gene (reference sequence). The chain's CDR3 is CASSSAGSSGYTF. The CDR3 DNA reads TGTGCCAGCAGTTCCGCAGGCAGCTCTGGCTACACCTTC.

The V gene is TRBV6-5, the J gene TRBJ2-2; a possible D gene is TRBD2 (5 bases). CDR3 length equals 13 residues. Germline CDR1 MNHEY, CDR2 SVGAGI. Trimming stripped 4 bases from V and 3 bases from J, with 6 bases between. The DNA for the CDR3 is TGTGCCAGCAGTTTGGACTACACCGGGGAGCTGTTTTTT. Protein: CASSLDYTGELFF.